This T cell receptor (beta chain) was documented in a study of shared clonotypes between healthy human individuals. V lost 8 bases and J lost 6; bases outside the gene matches: 13. The length of the CDR3 is 15 residues. Germline V gene data show CDR1 as SGHKS and CDR2 as YYEKEE (reference sequence). Sequencing used immunoSEQ multiplex PCR; TCRdb keeps in-frame clones, though not all of them. Among 2 million to 2.5 million clones, under 95% were seen once, and the ten largest hold approximately 0.4%. J is TRBJ2-2 and V is TRBV5-5, with 7 bases matching TRBD1. The sequenced material came from naive CD4+ T cells from PBMCs. Sample subset: CD45RA+ positively selected. The receptor was derived from a man aged 18-30 years in good health. Some clones in this sample may be carry-over from other donors' samples. The CDR3 region has the DNA TGTGCCAGTAGCGCCGGGACAGCACTATCCGGGGAGCTGTTTTTT. It specifies CASSAGTALSGELFF.